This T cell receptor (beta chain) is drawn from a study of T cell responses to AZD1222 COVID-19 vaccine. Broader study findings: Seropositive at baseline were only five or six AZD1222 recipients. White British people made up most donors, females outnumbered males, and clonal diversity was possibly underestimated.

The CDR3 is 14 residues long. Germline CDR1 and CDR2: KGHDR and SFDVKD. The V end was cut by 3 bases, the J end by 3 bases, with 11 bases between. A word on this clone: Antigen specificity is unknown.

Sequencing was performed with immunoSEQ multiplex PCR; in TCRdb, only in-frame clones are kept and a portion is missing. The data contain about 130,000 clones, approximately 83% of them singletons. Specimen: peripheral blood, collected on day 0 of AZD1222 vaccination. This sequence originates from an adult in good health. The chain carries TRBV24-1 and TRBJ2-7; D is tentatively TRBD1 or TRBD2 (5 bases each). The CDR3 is CATSDTGRIYEQYF. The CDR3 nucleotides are TGTGCCACCAGTGATACGGGACGGATCTACGAGCAGTACTTC.